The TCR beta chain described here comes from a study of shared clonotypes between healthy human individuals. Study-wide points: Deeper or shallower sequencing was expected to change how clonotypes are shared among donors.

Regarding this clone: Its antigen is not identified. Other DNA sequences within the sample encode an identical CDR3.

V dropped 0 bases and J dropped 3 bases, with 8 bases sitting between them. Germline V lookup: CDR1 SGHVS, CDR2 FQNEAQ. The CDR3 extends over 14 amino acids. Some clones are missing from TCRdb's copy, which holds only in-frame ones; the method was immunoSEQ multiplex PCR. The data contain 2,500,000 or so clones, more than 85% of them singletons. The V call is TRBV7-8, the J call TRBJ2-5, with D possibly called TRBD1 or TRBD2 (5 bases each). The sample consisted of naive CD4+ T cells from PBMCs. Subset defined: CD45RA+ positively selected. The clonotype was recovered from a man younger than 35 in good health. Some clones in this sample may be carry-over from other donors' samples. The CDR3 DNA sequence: TGTGCCAGCAGCTTAGCGGGGGTGGAAGAGACCCAGTACTTC. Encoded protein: CASSLAGVEETQYF.